This T cell receptor beta chain was found in a study of T-cell reconstitution after alpha-beta-depleted transplantation in children. The CDR3 is made up of 17 amino acids. Germline assignment: CDR1 SNHLY and CDR2 FYNNEI. Trimming cost V 6 bases and J 5 bases; bases outside gene matches: 12. For TCRbeta, the library was prepared with unique molecular identifiers. TCRdb fed the PCR reads into MiXCR, producing one record per CDR3 protein. The profile shows approximately 400,000 distinct CDR3 sequences, 11% of them singletons. Sequenced here: PBMCs from the stem cell graft donor, sampled from the stem cell graft. The chain employs TRBV2 and TRBJ2-2, with 10 nucleotides matching TRBD1. This TCR was recovered from a human donor who donated a stem cell graft to a child with acute myeloid leukemia. The CDR3 DNA reads TGTGCCAGCAGAGGGACAGGGGCCCTTTTCTGGACCGGGGAGCTGTTTTTT. Amino acids: CASRGTGALFWTGELFF. The full variable domain, its missing parts supplied by reference TRBV2 and TRBJ2-2, is EPEVTQTPSHQVTQMGQEVILRCVPISNHLYFYWYRQILGQKVEFLVSFYNNEISEKSEIFDDQFSVERPDGSNFTLKIRSTKLEDSAMYFCASRGTGALFWTGELFFGEGSRLTVL.